These T cell receptor beta chains were read from a single sample in a study of sequential checkpoint blockade in melanoma. The protocol was immunoSEQ multiplex PCR, while the TCRdb copy is restricted to in-frame clones and leaves out a portion. In the table there are about 35,000 clones, approximately 84% of which are singletons. Specimen: CD8+ T cells sorted from blood (inferred from file names), collected from a patient given nivolumab and ipilimumab in sequence. Receptor source: a human donor with melanoma. Both conserved end residues are part of each CDR3. D genes are given only for firm matches. The size field is filled for only some rows; it gives once, few, many or a size class.

V gene	J gene	D gene	clone size	CDR3 protein	CDR3 DNA
TRBV23-1	TRBJ1-2	.	.	CASSHPSGKRYGYTF	TGCGCCAGCAGTCACCCCTCGGGAAAACGGTATGGCTACACCTTC
TRBV9	TRBJ2-1	TRBD1	.	CASSGAKDRGSNEQFF	TGTGCCAGCAGCGGAGCCAAGGACAGGGGCTCCAATGAGCAGTTCTTC
TRBV14	TRBJ2-7	TRBD1	.	CASSQRDSSYEQYF	TGTGCCAGCAGCCAAAGGGACAGTTCCTACGAGCAGTACTTC
TRBV9	TRBJ2-1	.	.	CASSARVNEQFF	TGTGCCAGCAGCGCGAGGGTTAATGAGCAGTTCTTC
TRBV7-3	TRBJ2-1	.	.	CASSLSSTAYNEQFF	TGTGCCAGCAGCTTATCCTCCACAGCTTACAATGAGCAGTTCTTC
TRBV10-2	TRBJ2-7	TRBD2	.	CASTISSGSDYEQYF	TGCGCCAGCACGATTTCTAGCGGGAGTGACTACGAGCAGTACTTC
TRBV14	TRBJ2-5	TRBD2	.	CASSSGLAGPPETQYF	TGTGCCAGCAGCTCCGGACTAGCGGGACCCCCGGAGACCCAGTACTTC
TRBV4-1	TRBJ1-1	TRBD1	once	CASSPGQGAMNTEAFF	TGCGCCAGCAGCCCCGGACAGGGGGCGATGAACACTGAAGCTTTCTTT
TRBV9	TRBJ2-1	TRBD2	.	CASRDPGAGDPSTYNEQFF	TGTGCCAGCAGGGACCCCGGAGCGGGGGACCCTTCGACCTACAATGAGCAGTTCTTC
TRBV7-9	TRBJ2-1	TRBD2	.	CASSPRTSGSISYNEQFF	TGTGCCAGCAGCCCTCGGACTAGCGGGAGTATCTCCTACAATGAGCAGTTCTTC
TRBV29-1	TRBJ2-3	TRBD2	.	CSVGRLAGAADTQYF	TGCAGCGTCGGGAGGTTGGCGGGAGCGGCAGATACGCAGTATTTT
TRBV6-5	TRBJ1-4	.	.	CASRPQGWVEKLFF	TGTGCCAGCAGACCCCAGGGGTGGGTTGAAAAACTGTTTTTT
TRBV6-5	TRBJ1-6	.	.	CASSYSGGEESPLHF	TGTGCCAGCAGTTACTCAGGGGGGGAGGAATCACCCCTCCACTTT
TRBV7-2	TRBJ2-3	.	.	CASSLPSATDTQYF	TGTGCCAGCAGCTTACCTAGCGCCACAGATACGCAGTATTTT
TRBV5-6	TRBJ1-2	.	.	CASSLGHLYGYTF	TGTGCCAGCAGCTTGGGACATCTCTATGGCTACACCTTC
TRBV19	TRBJ2-5	TRBD1	.	CASSIIGQGVEATQYF	TGTGCCAGTAGTATAATCGGCCAGGGGGTTGAAGCGACCCAGTACTTC
TRBV7-9	TRBJ2-7	TRBD1	.	CASSSGGATTYEQYF	TGTGCCAGCAGCTCAGGGGGAGCCACCACCTACGAGCAGTACTTC
TRBV27	TRBJ1-1	.	.	CASSSNTEAFF	TGTGCCAGCAGTTCAAACACTGAAGCTTTCTTT
TRBV28	TRBJ2-2	TRBD2	.	CASSRLADTGELFF	TGTGCCAGCAGTCGTCTAGCGGACACCGGGGAGCTGTTTTTT
TRBV7-9	TRBJ2-2	.	.	CASSIPGLNTGELFF	TGTGCCAGCAGCATTCCGGGACTTAACACCGGGGAGCTGTTTTTT
TRBV11-2	TRBJ2-7	TRBD2	few	CASSRGLAGGPYYYEQYF	TGTGCCAGCAGCAGGGGACTAGCGGGGGGGCCTTACTACTACGAGCAGTACTTC
TRBV19	TRBJ2-1	.	.	CASSIGVAHNEQFF	TGTGCCAGTAGTATAGGGGTAGCCCACAATGAGCAGTTCTTC
TRBV27	TRBJ2-7	.	.	CASSLWTTGSSYEQYF	TGTGCCAGCAGTTTATGGACCACAGGTAGCTCCTACGAGCAGTACTTC
TRBV7-9	TRBJ2-7	.	.	CASRPGGGSYEQYF	TGTGCCAGCCGCCCCGGGGGTGGGTCCTACGAGCAGTACTTC
TRBV6-1	TRBJ2-5	TRBD2	.	CASSKAGALSQETQYF	TGTGCCAGCAGTAAAGCGGGGGCGCTTTCTCAAGAGACCCAGTACTTC
TRBV7-9	TRBJ1-1	TRBD1	.	CASSSAGGTEAFF	TGTGCCAGCAGCTCCGCAGGGGGCACTGAAGCTTTCTTT
TRBV7-9	TRBJ2-1	.	few	CASSHRYEQFF	TGTGCCAGCAGCCACAGGTATGAGCAGTTCTTC
TRBV2	TRBJ2-7	TRBD2	.	CASSELAGRNYEQYF	TGTGCCAGCAGTGAACTAGCGGGTAGGAACTACGAGCAGTACTTC
TRBV5-6	TRBJ2-7	.	few	CASSFPGIYEQYF	TGTGCCAGCAGCTTTCCAGGAATCTACGAGCAGTACTTC
TRBV7-6	TRBJ2-1	TRBD2	few	CASSLARGGEQFF	TGTGCCAGCAGCTTAGCCCGGGGGGGTGAGCAGTTCTTC
TRBV6-5	TRBJ2-1	.	.	CASSQPGEGNSEQFF	TGTGCCAGTTCTCAACCAGGCGAGGGAAACAGTGAGCAGTTCTTC
TRBV9	TRBJ2-7	.	once	CASSVVSSGEQYF	TGTGCCAGCAGCGTAGTCTCCAGCGGAGAGCAGTACTTC
TRBV2	TRBJ2-1	TRBD2	.	CASRGVREGSYNEQFF	TGTGCCAGCAGGGGGGTGCGGGAGGGGTCCTACAATGAGCAGTTCTTC
TRBV7-3	TRBJ2-1	.	few	CASSLQAGAYNEQFF	TGTGCCAGCAGCTTACAAGCGGGTGCCTACAATGAGCAGTTCTTC
TRBV4-2	TRBJ2-5	TRBD2	.	CASSQDHGTSAQLRYF	TGTGCCAGCAGCCAAGATCACGGGACTAGCGCCCAATTGAGGTACTTC
TRBV5-4	TRBJ2-7	.	.	CASSLAGVSYEQYF	TGTGCCAGCAGCTTGGCCGGGGTCTCCTACGAGCAGTACTTC
TRBV15	TRBJ2-1	TRBD2	.	CGCGSLSYNEQFF	TGTGGTTGCGGGAGCCTCTCCTACAATGAGCAGTTCTTC
TRBV4-1	TRBJ2-7	TRBD1	.	CASSDRDRSYEQYF	TGCGCCAGCAGCGATAGGGACAGGAGCTACGAGCAGTACTTC
TRBV29-1	TRBJ1-2	.	.	CSVERGSLDYGYTF	TGCAGCGTTGAACGCGGCAGCCTGGACTATGGCTACACCTTC
TRBV19	TRBJ2-7	TRBD1	few	CASSIRLISAGGYEQYF	TGTGCCAGTAGTATCCGGCTTATTTCGGCAGGGGGCTACGAGCAGTACTTC
TRBV15	TRBJ1-4	.	.	CATSRSPVLEKLFF	TGTGCCACCAGCAGATCACCGGTTCTGGAAAAACTGTTTTTT